Below are 30 T cell receptor beta chains sequenced from a single sample in a study of OX40 agonist ivuxolimab in advanced cancers. Assay used: immunoSEQ multiplex PCR; TCRdb lists only in-frame clones, some missing. The sample has around 84,000 clones; about 84% are singletons. Specimen: CD4+ or CD8+ T cells sorted from blood, collected in a trial of the OX40 agonist ivuxolimab. The receptors derive from an adult with an advanced solid tumor such as melanoma, head and neck, liver or kidney cancer.

The rearrangement links TRBV11-2 to TRBJ2-3; D is ambiguous. Per the germline V gene, CDR1 is SGHAT and CDR2 is FQNNGV. The CDR3 contains 14 residues. Trimming took 0 bases from V and 2 from J, leaving 6 bases between them. CDR3 region: CASSLDRFTDTQYF. For the CDR3, the DNA is TGTGCCAGCAGCTTAGACCGATTCACAGATACGCAGTATTTT.

The rearrangement links TRBV19 to TRBJ2-1; D perhaps matches TRBD2 (6 bases). Germline CDR1 and CDR2: LNHDA and SQIVND (reference sequence). Trimming cost V 0 bases and J 4 bases, with 13 bases left between them. This CDR3 has 16 residues. The CDR3 region is CASSIDRAGRYNEQFF. As DNA, the CDR3 is TGTGCCAGTAGTATAGATAGAGCGGGCCGGTACAATGAGCAGTTCTTC.

This rearrangement joins TRBV27 to TRBJ1-6; TRBD1 matches 8 bases. V dropped 5 bases and J dropped 10; count of bases not matched to a gene: 13. The germline CDR1 and CDR2 sequences are MNHEY and SMNVEV (reference sequence). CDR3 length: 16 residues. CDR3 DNA: TGTGCCAGCAGTACATCCTCAGGGGGCGCTGGATCACCCCTCCACTTT. This encodes CASSTSSGGAGSPLHF.

This clone was detected many times. V usage is TRBV19 and J usage is TRBJ1-6, with 9 bases lining up with TRBD1. CDR3 length: 15 residues. Germline V gene data show CDR1 as LNHDA and CDR2 as SQIVND (reference sequence). Trimming at V came to 5 bases and at J to 7 bases, leaving 6 bases not matched to a gene. The CDR3 reads CASSPRDRVNSPLHF. CDR3 coding DNA: TGTGCCAGTAGTCCGAGGGACAGGGTAAATTCACCCCTCCACTTT.

The gene calls are TRBV11-2 and TRBJ2-7; TRBD1 matches 7 bases. V dropped 5 bases and J dropped 2; count of bases not matched to a gene: 3. The CDR3 loop spans 13 amino acids. The V gene's germline CDR1 is SGHAT and CDR2 FQNNGV. The CDR3 DNA reads as TGTGCCAGCAGCGTGGACAGGACCTACGAGCAGTACTTC. Amino acid sequence: CASSVDRTYEQYF.

The chain recombines TRBV7-9 with TRBJ2-3; perhaps TRBD1 as D (6 bases). This CDR3 comprises 15 residues. Germline values: CDR1 SEHNR, CDR2 FQNEAQ (reference sequence). V was pared by 8 bases and J by 2 bases, with 17 bases between. In DNA form, the CDR3 reads TGTGCCAGCCGTGGCCTAGGACAGCTCACAGATACGCAGTATTTT. This codes for CASRGLGQLTDTQYF.

This clone has only one observation. V and J are TRBV7-2 and TRBJ2-3, with 8 bases aligning to TRBD1. Looked up from germline, CDR1 is SGHTA and CDR2 is FQGNSA. CDR3 length equals 17 residues. With V trimmed by 5 bases and J by 4 bases, 14 bases remained unmatched. CDR3 nucleotide sequence: TGTGCCAGCAGCACAAGGACAGGGCCGCGGTTCGCAGATACGCAGTATTTT. Protein product: CASSTRTGPRFADTQYF.

The chain couples TRBV7-3 to TRBJ2-3; TRBD2 agrees at 14 bases. Germline V gene sequence: CDR1 SGHTA, CDR2 FQGTGA. This CDR3 is 17 amino acids long. V lost 4 bases, J lost 6 bases, and 9 bases stayed unmatched. The CDR3 nucleotides read TGTGCCAGCAGCTCCCGGACTAGCGGGAGGTTTAATGATACGCAGTATTTT. Translating gives CASSSRTSGRFNDTQYF.

V is TRBV18 and J is TRBJ2-7, with a possible D match to TRBD2 (5 bases). The CDR3 runs 14 residues. Germline assignment: CDR1 KGHSH and CDR2 LQKENI. V gave up 2 bases and J gave up 1 base, with 9 bases separating them. The CDR3 region is CASSPGSVSYEQYF. The CDR3 bases are TGTGCCAGCTCACCAGGGAGTGTTTCCTACGAGCAGTACTTC.

The CDR3 DNA follows: TGTGCCAGCAGCGCGTACCGGGACAGGGACGAAAAACTGTTTTTT. Protein product: CASSAYRDRDEKLFF. This chain connects TRBV7-9 to TRBJ1-4; 9 nucleotides match TRBD1. Germline V CDR1 and CDR2: SEHNR, FQNEAQ (reference sequence). Trimming removed 5 bases from V and 8 bases from J; junction bases left unmatched: 9. CDR3 length: 15 amino acids.

The V call is TRBV5-1, the J call TRBJ2-3; a weak D match, TRBD2 (5 bases). CDR1 and CDR2 (germline): SGHRS, YFSETQ. V gave up 6 bases and J gave up 2 bases, with 13 bases separating them. The CDR3 extends over 14 amino acids. CDR3 bases: TGCGCCAGCACGAGCGGAATCAACACAGATACGCAGTATTTT. It encodes CASTSGINTDTQYF.

The genes are TRBV5-1 and TRBJ2-1; 9 bases fit TRBD2. V trimming: 0 bases; J trimming: 9 bases; junction bases outside the gene matches: 10. CDR3 length equals 16 residues. CDR1 SGHRS and CDR2 YFSETQ come from the germline V gene. Written as DNA, the CDR3 is TGCGCCAGCAGCTTGGGATCCACTAGCGGGTTTGGTGAGCAGTTCTTC. Protein sequence: CASSLGSTSGFGEQFF.

This clone was counted a single time. The V gene is TRBV7-2, the J gene TRBJ2-2; D might be TRBD1 or TRBD2, each matching 5 bases. Germline V gene sequence: CDR1 SGHTA, CDR2 FQGNSA. The CDR3 covers 15 residues. The V end was cut by 4 bases, the J end by 4 bases, with 13 bases between. The CDR3 DNA reads as TGTGCCAGCAGCTCTACCGGGACGGCCACCGGGGAGCTGTTTTTT. This codes for CASSSTGTATGELFF. Variable domain in full (rest from reference TRBV7-2 and TRBJ2-2): GAGVSQSPSNKVTEKGKDVELRCDPISGHTALYWYRQSLGQGLEFLIYFQGNSAPDKSGLPSDRFSAERTGGSVSTLTIQRTQQEDSAVYLCASSSTGTATGELFFGEGSRLTVL.

The CDR3 spells CASSLKTGGYEQYF. The CDR3 DNA reads as TGTGCCAGCAGCTTAAAAACAGGGGGCTACGAGCAGTACTTC. The chain links TRBV7-2 to TRBJ2-7, with TRBD1 identical over 8 bases. Looked up from germline, CDR1 is SGHTA and CDR2 is FQGNSA. J was trimmed by 3 bases and V by 2 bases; bases with no gene match: 3. The CDR3 consists of 14 residues.

This chain connects TRBV7-3 to TRBJ2-5; maybe TRBD1 (6 bases). The CDR3 has 14 residues. Deletions cut 3 bases from V and 3 bases from J, with 11 bases between. Germline CDR1 and CDR2: SGHTA and FQGTGA. CDR3: CASSFRGGEETQYF. Written as DNA, the CDR3 is TGTGCCAGCAGCTTTAGAGGGGGAGAAGAGACCCAGTACTTC.

This chain links TRBV12-5 with TRBJ2-2; D remains ambiguous. The V end lost 5 bases, the J end lost 7 bases, and 8 bases lay between the germline ends. Germline V gene lookup returns CDR1 LGHNT and CDR2 FRNRAP. The CDR3 loop spans 12 amino acids. CDR3 DNA: TGTGCTAGTGGTACCTTAGGCGGGGAGCTGTTTTTT. This gives the protein CASGTLGGELFF.

The chain couples TRBV10-3 to TRBJ1-2; no clear D gene. Germline V gene sequence: CDR1 ENHRY, CDR2 SYGVKD. Trimming removed 3 bases from V and 4 bases from J, with 15 bases in between. The CDR3 contains 15 residues. Here the CDR3 DNA reads TGTGCCATCAGTGACCTAGGCGGTAGAGGCTATGGCTACACCTTC. This sequence encodes CAISDLGGRGYGYTF.

This clone was found a few times. The V and J genes are TRBV2 and TRBJ1-1, with 7 bases fitting TRBD1. The ends lost 6 bases at V and 4 bases at J; junction bases unmatched: 11. The CDR3 contains 15 residues. CDR1 is SNHLY, CDR2 FYNNEI, per germline. The CDR3 bases are TGTGCCAGCAGACCTCGGACAGGAGCAGCCACTGAAGCTTTCTTT. Encoded protein: CASRPRTGAATEAFF.

The CDR3 loop reads CASSYLLTGELFF. DNA for the CDR3: TGTGCCAGCAGTTACCTGCTCACCGGGGAGCTGTTTTTT. The chain employs TRBV2 and TRBJ2-2; D is undetermined. Trimming removed 5 bases at V and 4 bases at J, with 8 bases between. This CDR3 is built from 13 residues. The germline V gene has CDR1 SNHLY and CDR2 FYNNEI.

CDR3: CASSQNGGGETQYF. The CDR3 DNA reads TGCGCCAGCAGCCAAAATGGCGGGGGGGAGACCCAGTACTTC. This chain uses TRBV4-3 with TRBJ2-5; 8 nucleotides match TRBD2. The V and J ends lost 2 bases and 5 bases, in that order; junction bases with no gene match: 4. Germline values: CDR1 LGHNA, CDR2 YSLEER. CDR3 size: 14 residues.

The chain combines TRBV4-1 with TRBJ1-5; D ambiguous. Germline V gene data show CDR1 as MGHRA and CDR2 as YSYEKL. Trimming pared 1 base from V and 4 bases from J, leaving 8 bases between. This CDR3 contains 14 residues. For the CDR3, the DNA is TGCGCCAGCAGCCAAGTAGGCGGGAATCAGCCCCAGCATTTT. As protein: CASSQVGGNQPQHF.

V gene TRBV28 combines with J gene TRBJ1-5; 10 nucleotides line up with TRBD1. Germline CDR1 reads MDHEN; CDR2 reads SYDVKM. This CDR3 is 16 amino acids long. The ends lost 1 base at V and 9 bases at J; junction bases unmatched: 9. The CDR3 reads CASSLLGTGDPRPQHF. The CDR3 bases are TGTGCCAGCAGTTTATTGGGGACAGGGGACCCCCGGCCCCAGCATTTT.

J is TRBJ1-3 and V is TRBV18; D remains unclear. Germline V gives CDR1 KGHSH, CDR2 LQKENI. With 5 bases removed from V and 0 bases from J, the gap between germline ends came to 14 bases. CDR3 length: 16 amino acids. The DNA of the CDR3 is TGTGCCAGCTCATCGGACGATCCTTTCTCTGGAAACACCATATATTTT. It translates to CASSSDDPFSGNTIYF.

This chain joins TRBV15 and TRBJ2-2; D is uncertain. Germline loops: CDR1 LNHNV, CDR2 YYDKDF (reference sequence). V lost 1 base, J lost 4 bases, and 13 bases lay in between. This CDR3 has 16 residues. The CDR3 nucleotides read TGTGCCACCAGCAGAGGGGGTCTGGCCGCCACCGGGGAGCTGTTTTTT. This translates into CATSRGGLAATGELFF.

A single count supports this clone. The gene calls are TRBV5-5 and TRBJ1-5; tentatively, D is TRBD1 (6 bases). CDR3 size: 15 residues. CDR1 SGHKS and CDR2 YYEKEE come from the germline V gene (reference sequence). The germline V and J ends were trimmed by 4 bases and 6 bases, with 17 bases remaining between them. The CDR3 sequence is CASSAGVGGSQPQHF. DNA for the CDR3: TGTGCCAGCAGCGCCGGCGTGGGGGGCAGTCAGCCCCAGCATTTT.

V and J are TRBV29-1 and TRBJ2-1; 9 nucleotides agree with TRBD2. The CDR3 covers 18 residues. Losses at the gene ends were 5 bases for V and 10 bases for J; bases not matched to a gene: 24. CDR1 is SQVTM and CDR2 is ANQGSEA in the germline V gene. CDR3 sequence reads: CSVLTAIYFSGGKIEQFF. The CDR3 DNA is TGCAGCGTTTTAACCGCCATTTACTTTAGCGGGGGTAAAATCGAGCAGTTCTTC.

Comment on this clone: Additional DNA sequences in this sample encode the identical CDR3. The V gene is TRBV4-2, the J gene TRBJ1-1; D unresolved. V gave up 0 bases and J gave up 1 base, with 6 bases separating them. This CDR3 has 14 residues. Germline CDR1 LGHNA, CDR2 YNFKEQ. CDR3 protein: CASSQDRENTEAFF. In nucleotides, the CDR3 is TGTGCCAGCAGCCAAGACCGGGAGAACACTGAAGCTTTCTTT.

The rearrangement uses TRBV5-6 and TRBJ2-7, with D tentatively TRBD2 (6 bases). This CDR3 is 15 amino acids long. V gave up 2 bases and J gave up 0 bases, with 12 bases separating them. CDR1 is SGHDT, CDR2 YYEEEE, per germline. In nucleotides, the CDR3 is TGTGCCAGCAGCTTCGGGACTCAGAGCTCCTACGAGCAGTACTTC. This translates into CASSFGTQSSYEQYF.

The chain recombines TRBV11-2 with TRBJ2-3; 8 positions agree with TRBD1. From germline, CDR1 is SGHAT and CDR2 FQNNGV. CDR3 length: 15 amino acids. Unmatched junction bases numbered 7, after V lost 5 bases and J lost 3 bases. CDR3: CASSARQGSTDTQYF. The CDR3 DNA reads TGTGCCAGCAGCGCACGACAGGGGAGTACAGATACGCAGTATTTT.

The gene calls are TRBV6-1 and TRBJ2-2; no definite D call. The CDR3 contains 12 residues. Trimming shortened V by 5 bases and J by 6 bases, and 7 bases separated the two germline ends. CDR1 MNHNS and CDR2 SASEGT come from the germline V gene. Here the CDR3 DNA reads TGTGCCAGCAGTCCTCAGGCCGGGGAGCTGTTTTTT. Translation gives CASSPQAGELFF.